A single sample is the source of the 12 T cell receptor beta chains below, sequenced in a study of radiation and T cells in renal cell carcinoma (dated by TCRdb to between 2020 and 2021). The label giving this sample's time point can be read as: tumor resected at nephrectomy. The treatment or condition label here, explained by the study, means: 15 Gy SBRT to primary tumor, nephrectomy 4 weeks later. The method was the immunoSEQ multiplex PCR assay. Here the immuneACCESS table is served through TCRdb, limited to in-frame sequences with V and J called. Missing clones are a known gap in these copies; in checked studies unresolved V genes cover under half, and the rest lacks a known reason. The sample has about 15,000 clones on record, 64% of them singletons. The top ten clonotypes cover 25% to 30% of the sample. Sequencing was performed on tumor tissue, taken from a patient whose treatment included radiotherapy and nephrectomy. The receptors derive from a woman in her seventies with renal cell carcinoma.

The chain carries TRBV19 and TRBJ1-5; D unresolved. CDR1 and CDR2 (germline): LNHDA, SQIVND (reference sequence). With 9 bases removed from V and 0 bases from J, the gap between germline ends came to 15 bases. This CDR3 has 15 residues. Here the CDR3 reads CASQRTRNSNQPQHF. The CDR3 DNA reads TGTGCCAGCCAAAGAACCAGAAATAGCAATCAGCCCCAGCATTTT.

This clone was detected only a few times. The sample contains more than one DNA sequence encoding this CDR3. The chain joins TRBV19 to TRBJ1-3, with no clear D. V was pared by 2 bases and J by 7 bases, with 9 bases between. The germline V gene encodes CDR1 LNHDA and CDR2 SQIVND (reference sequence). The CDR3 has 13 residues. This CDR3 reads CASSISSGNTIYF. The CDR3 bases are TGTGCCAGTAGTATATCCAGTGGGAACACCATATATTTT.

The V call is TRBV5-4, the J call TRBJ2-4; possible D gene TRBD2, 7 bases. The germline gives CDR1 SGHNT, CDR2 YYREEE (reference sequence). V shed 2 bases and J shed 3 bases, with 15 bases lying between them. This CDR3 is 16 amino acids long. The CDR3 sequence: CASSFGGLRGKNIQYF. In DNA form, the CDR3 reads TGTGCCAGCAGCTTCGGGGGGCTAAGGGGCAAAAACATTCAGTACTTC.

The chain couples TRBV7-8 to TRBJ2-5; D call uncertain. The CDR3 sequence is 12 residues long. Trimming took off 8 bases at V and 0 bases at J, with 7 bases between the two ends. Germline V gene sequence: CDR1 SGHVS, CDR2 FQNEAQ. CDR3: CASSKDQETQYF. The DNA of the CDR3 is TGTGCCAGCTCGAAGGACCAAGAGACCCAGTACTTC.

A single count supports this clone. V usage is TRBV19 and J usage is TRBJ2-1; tentatively, D is TRBD2 (5 bases). The V end was cut by 5 bases, the J end by 3 bases, with 14 bases between. CDR1 and CDR2 from the germline V gene are LNHDA and SQIVND (reference sequence). The CDR3 totals 15 residues. CDR3 loop: CASSSDGLLYNEQFF. In DNA, the CDR3 is TGTGCCAGTAGTTCGGACGGACTTCTCTACAATGAGCAGTTCTTC.

This rearrangement joins TRBV21-1 to TRBJ2-7; the table's D call, TRBD2, was not checked against the DNA. TRBV21-1 is deemed a pseudogene. There are 16 residues in the CDR3. In DNA, the CDR3 is TGTGCCAGCAGCAAAGCGCTTCTAGCGGGAGGGCTGGAGCAGTACTTC. Its protein is CASSKALLAGGLEQYF.

The chain carries TRBV2 and TRBJ2-7, with 7 positions matching TRBD2. CDR1 is SNHLY and CDR2 is FYNNEI in the germline V gene. V was clipped by 7 bases and J by 2 bases; unmatched bases: 14. The CDR3 has 16 amino acids. The CDR3: CASNTARTRETYEQYF. The CDR3 DNA sequence: TGTGCCAGCAACACTGCCCGGACTAGGGAAACCTACGAGCAGTACTTC.

This chain joins TRBV6-1 and TRBJ1-5; perhaps TRBD1 as D (5 bases). CDR1 is MNHNS and CDR2 is SASEGT in the germline V gene. The CDR3 is made up of 16 amino acids. Trimming left V 1 base short and J 1 base short, with 11 bases between. The CDR3 here is CASSEERGGSNQPQHF. DNA for the CDR3: TGTGCCAGCAGTGAAGAGAGGGGCGGAAGCAATCAGCCCCAGCATTTT.

V usage is TRBV10-2 and J usage is TRBJ2-1; 10 bases map to TRBD2. The CDR3 totals 13 residues. The germline CDR1 and CDR2 sequences are WSHSY and SAAADI. The trim removed 7 bases at V and 7 bases at J, leaving 4 bases unmatched. CDR3 coding DNA: TGCGCCAGCACGAGCGGGAGGGTGAATGAGCAGTTCTTC. Translation: CASTSGRVNEQFF.

A few counts support this clone. The J gene is TRBJ1-2, the V gene TRBV6-6; D is undetermined. V lost 6 bases and J lost 0, with 5 bases in between. The CDR3 extends over 12 amino acids. CDR1 and CDR2 (germline): MNHNY, SVGAGI (reference sequence). The CDR3 region is CASRQTNYGYTF. The CDR3 DNA follows: TGTGCCAGCAGACAGACTAACTATGGCTACACCTTC.

This chain uses TRBV5-1 with TRBJ1-3, with 7 bases aligning to TRBD1. CDR1 SGHRS and CDR2 YFSETQ come from the germline V gene. The trim removed 5 bases at V and 4 bases at J, leaving 3 bases unmatched. This CDR3 spans 13 amino acids. The CDR3 DNA is TGCGCCAGCAGACAGGGGCCCGGAAACACCATATATTTT. Translating it yields CASRQGPGNTIYF.

The V and J genes are TRBV2 and TRBJ2-5; D remains unclear. The V gene lost 2 bases and the J gene lost 0 bases, with 13 bases spanning the gap. CDR1 and CDR2 from the germline V gene are SNHLY and FYNNEI. The CDR3 has 16 residues. The chain's CDR3 is CASSERLGRHQETQYF. CDR3 bases: TGTGCCAGCAGTGAACGTTTAGGACGGCACCAAGAGACCCAGTACTTC.